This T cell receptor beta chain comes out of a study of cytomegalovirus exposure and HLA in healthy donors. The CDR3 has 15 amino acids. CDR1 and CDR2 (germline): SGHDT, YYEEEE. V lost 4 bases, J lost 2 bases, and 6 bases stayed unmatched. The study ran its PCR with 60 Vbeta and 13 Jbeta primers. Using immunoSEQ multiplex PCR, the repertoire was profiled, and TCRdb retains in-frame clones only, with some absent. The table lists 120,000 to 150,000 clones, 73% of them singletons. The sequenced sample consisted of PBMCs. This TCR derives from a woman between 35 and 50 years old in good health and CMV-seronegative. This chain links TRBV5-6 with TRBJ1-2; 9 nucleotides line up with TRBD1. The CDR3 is CASSIRQGVNYGYTF. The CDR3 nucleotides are TGTGCCAGCAGCATACGACAGGGGGTAAACTATGGCTACACCTTC.